This T cell receptor beta chain was documented in a study of shared clonotypes between healthy human individuals. CDR3 length: 12 residues. Germline assignment: CDR1 SGHRS and CDR2 YFSETQ. V was cut by 1 base and J by 5 bases, with 4 bases left in between. Profiled with immunoSEQ multiplex PCR; TCRdb holds only in-frame clones, not every one. Of more than 1.2 million clones in the sample, approximately 98.5% are singletons; the top ten hold about 0.34%. The chain joins TRBV5-1 to TRBJ2-1; D call uncertain. The receptor's source is a man younger than 40 in good health. Sequencing was done on a sample of naive CD4+ T cells sorted from blood. Subset here: CD45RA+ positively selected. This chain's CDR3 is CASSLLHNEQFF. In nucleotides, the CDR3 is TGCGCCAGCAGCTTGTTACACAATGAGCAGTTCTTC.